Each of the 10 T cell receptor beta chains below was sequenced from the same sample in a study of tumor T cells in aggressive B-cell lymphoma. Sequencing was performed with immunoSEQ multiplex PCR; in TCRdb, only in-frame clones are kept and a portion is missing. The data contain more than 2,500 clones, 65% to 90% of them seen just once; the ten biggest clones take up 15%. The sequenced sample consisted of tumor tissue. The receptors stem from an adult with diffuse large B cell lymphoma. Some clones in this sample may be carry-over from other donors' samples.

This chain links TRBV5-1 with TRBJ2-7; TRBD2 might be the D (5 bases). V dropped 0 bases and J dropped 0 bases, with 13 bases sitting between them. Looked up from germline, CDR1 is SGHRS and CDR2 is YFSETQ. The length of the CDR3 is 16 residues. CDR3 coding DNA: TGCGCCAGCAGCTTGGCCTGGACGGGGAGCTCCTACGAGCAGTACTTC. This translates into CASSLAWTGSSYEQYF.

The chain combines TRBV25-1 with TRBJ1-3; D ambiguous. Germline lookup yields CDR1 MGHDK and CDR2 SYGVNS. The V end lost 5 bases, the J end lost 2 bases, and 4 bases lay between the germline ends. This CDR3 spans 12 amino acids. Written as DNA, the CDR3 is TGTGCCAGCAGTCCCACTGGAAACACCATATATTTT. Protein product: CASSPTGNTIYF.

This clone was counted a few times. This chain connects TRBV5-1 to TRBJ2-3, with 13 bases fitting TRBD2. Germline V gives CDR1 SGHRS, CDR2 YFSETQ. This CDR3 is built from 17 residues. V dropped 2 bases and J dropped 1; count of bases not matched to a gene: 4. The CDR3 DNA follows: TGCGCCAGCAGCTTTTCCGGGACTAGCGGGGGCACAGATACGCAGTATTTT. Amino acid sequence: CASSFSGTSGGTDTQYF.

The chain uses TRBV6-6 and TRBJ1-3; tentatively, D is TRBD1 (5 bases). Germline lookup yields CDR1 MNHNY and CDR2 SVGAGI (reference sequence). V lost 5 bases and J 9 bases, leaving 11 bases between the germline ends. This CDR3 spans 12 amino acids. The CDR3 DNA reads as TGTGCCAGCAGTCCCCAGGGAGGCACCATATATTTT. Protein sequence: CASSPQGGTIYF.

The CDR3 here is CASSATGTATYGYTF. The CDR3 DNA is TGTGCCAGCAGCGCGACCGGGACAGCCACCTATGGCTACACCTTC. The gene calls are TRBV9 and TRBJ1-2, with 7 bases matching TRBD1. The germline V gene has CDR1 SGDLS and CDR2 YYNGEE. The CDR3 is made up of 15 amino acids. The V gene end was trimmed by 3 bases and the J gene end by 4 bases; junction bases not matched to a gene: 9.

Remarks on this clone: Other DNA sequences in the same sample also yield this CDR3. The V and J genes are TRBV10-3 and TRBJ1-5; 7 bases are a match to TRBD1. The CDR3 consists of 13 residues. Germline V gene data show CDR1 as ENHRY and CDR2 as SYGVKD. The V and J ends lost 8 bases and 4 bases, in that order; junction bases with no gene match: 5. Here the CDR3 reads CAIATGPNQPQHF. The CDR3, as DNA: TGTGCCATCGCGACAGGGCCAAATCAGCCCCAGCATTTT.

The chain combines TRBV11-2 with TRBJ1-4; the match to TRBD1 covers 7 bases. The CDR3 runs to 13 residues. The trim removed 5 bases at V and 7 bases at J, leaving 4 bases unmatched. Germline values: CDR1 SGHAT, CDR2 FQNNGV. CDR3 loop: CASSGAGGEKLFF. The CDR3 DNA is TGTGCCAGCAGCGGGGCAGGGGGTGAAAAACTGTTTTTT.

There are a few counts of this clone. CDR3 loop: CAWSIQGVGGYTF. CDR3 DNA sequence: TGTGCCTGGAGTATACAGGGGGTGGGTGGCTACACCTTC. This chain links TRBV30 with TRBJ1-2, with 8 bases matching TRBD1. Germline CDR1 is GTSNPN and CDR2 is SVGIG (reference sequence). This CDR3 has 13 amino acids. V lost 2 bases, J lost 7 bases, and 6 bases stayed unmatched.

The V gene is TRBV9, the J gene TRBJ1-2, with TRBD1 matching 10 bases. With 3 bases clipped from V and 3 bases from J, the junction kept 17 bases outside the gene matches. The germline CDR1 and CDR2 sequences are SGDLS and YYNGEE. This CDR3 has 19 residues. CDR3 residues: CASSASTPGQGTLDYGYTF. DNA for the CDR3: TGTGCCAGCAGCGCATCGACACCGGGACAGGGGACCTTAGACTATGGCTACACCTTC.

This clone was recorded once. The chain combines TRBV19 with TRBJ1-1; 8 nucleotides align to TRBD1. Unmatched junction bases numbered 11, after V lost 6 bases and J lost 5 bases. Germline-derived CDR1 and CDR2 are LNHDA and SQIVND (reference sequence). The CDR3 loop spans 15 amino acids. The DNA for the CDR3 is TGTGCCAGTAGATATTCACAGGGGGTAAATACTGAAGCTTTCTTT. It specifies CASRYSQGVNTEAFF.